Listed here are 9 T cell receptor beta chains from one sample, sequenced in a study of vaccination and CD4 T cells after COVID-19. The assay that was used to sequence DNA from cultured CD4+ T cells was the Oncomine TCR Beta short-read assay. Using its own MiXCR run on the PCR reads, TCRdb lists one record per CDR3 protein. The data hold about 26,000 distinct CDR3 sequences, with around two fifths observed a single time. No antigen has been assigned to these receptors. Time point meaning: late sampling 161 to 241 days after vaccination in three convalescent patients. Noted treatment: 10-day PBMC culture with coronavirus spike peptide pools or control peptides (ViraFEST assay). The source was CD4+ T cells from blood, cultured in vitro, collected about 7 months after SARS-CoV-2 vaccination. The receptors stem from a human donor who had recovered from COVID-19.

The V gene is TRBV20-1, the J gene TRBJ2-5, with 8 bases lining up with TRBD2. The CDR3 totals 14 residues. V lost 2 bases to trimming and J lost 0 bases; unmatched junction nucleotides: 2. Germline CDR1 and CDR2: DFQATT and SNEGSKA (reference sequence). The CDR3 loop reads CSARLAGYQETQYF. DNA for the CDR3: TGCAGTGCTAGATTAGCGGGGTACCAAGAGACCCAGTACTTC.

V usage is TRBV20-1 and J usage is TRBJ2-1; 14 bases map to TRBD2. This CDR3 region has 15 residues. Germline-derived CDR1 and CDR2 are DFQATT and SNEGSKA (reference sequence). V shed 3 bases and J 9 bases; nucleotides not matched to a gene: 7. The CDR3 loop reads CSASGGLAGAVEQFF. Written as DNA, the CDR3 is TGCAGTGCTAGCGGGGGACTAGCGGGAGCGGTTGAGCAGTTCTTC.

The rearrangement uses TRBV27 and TRBJ2-7; TRBD1 might be the D (8 bases). CDR3 length: 17 amino acids. V was cut by 2 bases and J by 4 bases, with 21 bases left in between. The germline V gene has CDR1 MNHEY and CDR2 SMNVEV (reference sequence). The DNA of the CDR3 is TGTGCCAGCAGTTTACAGGGGGCGGGGGCCACCTTTTACGAGCAGTACTTC. Its protein product is CASSLQGAGATFYEQYF.

V and J are TRBV7-9 and TRBJ2-1, with TRBD2 matching over 7 bases. There are 18 residues in the CDR3. Germline loops: CDR1 SEHNR, CDR2 FQNEAQ (reference sequence). J lost 4 bases, V lost 2 bases, and 14 bases had no gene match. The CDR3 protein is CASSLRSLALAKYNEQFF. In nucleotides, the CDR3 is TGTGCCAGCAGCTTACGTTCACTAGCGCTAGCCAAGTACAATGAGCAGTTCTTC.

This clonotype was detected once. The rearrangement uses TRBV30 and TRBJ2-7, with 7 nucleotides matching TRBD2. The germline V gene encodes CDR1 GTSNPN and CDR2 SVGIG (reference sequence). This CDR3 is built from 14 residues. CDR3 DNA: TGTGCAAGGAGGTGGCGGAGCGGGGTCTACGAGCAGTACTTC. Protein sequence: CARRWRSGVYEQYF.

Notes on this clonotype: The germline gene is not matched at one end of the junction; a read error may be the cause. J is TRBJ2-1 and V is TRBV6-4; 10 bases line up with TRBD2. The CDR3 is made up of 18 amino acids. Germline V gene sequence: CDR1 MRHNA, CDR2 SNTAGT. CDR3 coding DNA: TGTGCCATCAGTGAGTCGTGGGGTTCCAGCGGGAGGGACTATGAGCAGTTCTTC. It specifies CAISESWGSSGRDYEQFF.

The V gene is TRBV7-9, the J gene TRBJ2-7; 11 nucleotides agree with TRBD2. The CDR3 consists of 22 residues. Germline-derived CDR1 and CDR2 are SEHNR and FQNEAQ (reference sequence). J was trimmed by 3 bases and V by 5 bases; bases with no gene match: 27. The CDR3 coding sequence is TGTGCCAGCAGCACCCGGCAGGGGCTTACTAGCGGGAGACCCCCATTTCTCTACGAGCAGTACTTC. As protein: CASSTRQGLTSGRPPFLYEQYF.

The J gene is TRBJ1-6, the V gene TRBV6-5, with no clear D. The germline V and J ends were trimmed by 0 bases and 0 bases, with 12 bases remaining between them. The CDR3 is made up of 18 amino acids. Germline V lookup: CDR1 MNHEY, CDR2 SVGAGI. The CDR3 loop is CASSYSSAASSYNSPLHF. The DNA of the CDR3 is TGTGCCAGCAGTTACTCGAGTGCAGCGAGCTCCTATAATTCACCCCTCCACTTT.

The V and J genes are TRBV24-1 and TRBJ2-1; 8 bases are a match to TRBD2. The germline CDR1 and CDR2 sequences are KGHDR and SFDVKD. The CDR3 totals 16 residues. V dropped 3 bases and J dropped 2; count of bases not matched to a gene: 5. CDR3 nucleotide sequence: TGTGCCACCAGTGATACCAGCGGGAGCACCTACAATGAGCAGTTCTTC. The encoded protein is CATSDTSGSTYNEQFF.